This T cell receptor beta chain was found in a study of CD8 T cells in Susac syndrome (dated by TCRdb to 2018 to 2020). The study in broad terms: Repertoire sequencing was used to test whether CD8+ T cell activation and differentiation in Susac syndrome was antigen driven. The full study reports these points: The TCR sequencing and HLA analysis was acknowledged to have included a relatively small number of individuals.

Peripheral blood CD8+ and CD4+ T cells from healthy donors, Susac syndrome patients and multiple sclerosis patients were profiled using high-throughput TCR beta sequencing. The healthy donors served as controls matched for age and sex. Bulk CD8+ and CD4+ T cells were purified by magnetic negative isolation, while CD8+ TEMRA cells were enriched using FACS. Blood was collected in EDTA tubes and processed within 24 hours, with PBMCs isolated through density gradient centrifugation. PBMCs destined for TCR sequencing were cryopreserved in liquid nitrogen and later thawed in a 37 °C water bath. A purity of at least 90% was achieved for sorted or isolated CD4+, CD8+ and CD8+ TEMRA cells. Worth noting for this clonotype: This clone's antigen is unknown. It has no much larger one-base neighbor in the sample; base qualities were not kept.

Ends trimmed: V by 3 bases, J by 2 bases; bases unmatched to a gene: 6. The germline V gene encodes CDR1 DFQATT and CDR2 SNEGSKA (reference sequence). The CDR3 measures 15 amino acids from cysteine to phenylalanine. Only the CDR3 DNA is retained, 45 bases long and in frame from the first base. RNA was extracted using the RNeasy kit, and roughly 0.5 to 1 ug of the RNA was reverse transcribed with random hexamers. TCR beta CDR3 regions were amplified with the immunoSEQ multiplex PCR assay covering 54 Vbeta and 13 Jbeta segments. Bias from PCR amplification was corrected by using a synthetic template baseline for primer optimization and for computational correction. The study's own analysis went as follows. Reads were annotated to V, D and J genes per IMGT and analyzed with immunoSEQ Analyzer, keeping only productive sequences. Clonality was computed as one minus Shannon entropy normalized by log2 of the number of productive unique sequences. For each patient and control, public and private clones were evaluated within the 100 most prevalent clones. Clones were defined as Susac-specific when absent from the healthy and MS cohorts, from about a thousand published viral clones and from other ImmuneACCESS disease sequences. TCRdb redid the processing of the public reads, applying fastp at Q25 and MiXCR, and retained in-frame beta chains. Under each unique CDR3 protein, matching rows form one entry showing the most common genes and DNA. In this record, the V and J calls reflect TCRdb's handling and not the investigators' own analysis. The sample profile shows roughly 150,000 distinct CDR3 sequences; under 95% of them were found once. More than 0.07% of the sample is held by the ten biggest clonotypes.

This sequence originates from a human donor in good health. The sample comprised CD4+ T cells from PBMCs. The sequence joins TRBV20-1 to TRBJ2-7; a stretch of 11 junction bases matches TRBD2. The nucleotide sequence is TGCAGTGCTAGTAGGGCTAGCGGGAGGACCTACGAGCAGTACTTC. Its amino acids are CSASRASGRTYEQYF.